This entry lists 24 T cell receptor beta chains sequenced from one sample in a study of response to subunit inactivated influenza vaccine. TCRdb passed the RT-PCR reads through MiXCR, listing each CDR3 protein once. Of just over 300,000 distinct CDR3 sequences listed, about 20% are singletons. Sequenced here: PBMCs from blood, sampled approximately 20 months after vaccination. Every receptor here comes from a man aged 50 to 69 who received an inactivated influenza vaccine.

This clonotype was seen only a few times. V gene TRBV12-3 or TRBV12-4 combines with J gene TRBJ1-2; D is uncertain. This CDR3 comprises 13 residues. The CDR3 sequence is CATGSTNNYGYTF. The DNA of the CDR3 is TGTGCGACGGGAAGCACTAATAACTATGGCTACACCTTC.

A few counts support this clonotype. The chain is built from TRBV4-3 and TRBJ1-4, with a tentative D call TRBD1 (5 bases). The ends were cut back, 0 bases at V and 5 bases at J, with 13 bases in the middle. The CDR3 is made up of 16 amino acids. Germline V gene sequence: CDR1 LGHNA, CDR2 YSLEER. The CDR3 loop reads CASSQDKGRRNEKLFF. In DNA form, the CDR3 reads TGCGCCAGCAGCCAAGATAAGGGACGCCGGAATGAAAAACTGTTTTTT.

In its sample, this clonotype was seen a few times. The CDR3 region is CASSLSSSGLQFF. The CDR3 nucleotides read TGTGCCAGCAGTTTATCGAGTTCGGGCCTTCAGTTCTTC. The chain is built from TRBV27 and TRBJ2-1, with D unresolved. The CDR3 spans 13 residues. V dropped 0 bases and J dropped 13 bases, with 13 bases sitting between them. Germline V gene lookup returns CDR1 MNHEY and CDR2 SMNVEV (reference sequence).

This clonotype has a count of ten or more. The chain recombines TRBV3-1 with TRBJ1-5; no definite D call. The CDR3 is 15 residues long. With 5 bases removed from V and 2 bases from J, the gap between germline ends came to 13 bases. CDR1 is LGHDT and CDR2 is YNNKEL in the germline V gene (reference sequence). The CDR3 DNA sequence: TGTGCCAGCAGCGCCGGATCCCGGGGCAATCAGCCCCAGCATTTT. This encodes CASSAGSRGNQPQHF.

This chain links TRBV20-1 with TRBJ2-1, with D possibly matching TRBD1 (5 bases). Germline values: CDR1 DFQATT, CDR2 SNEGSKA (reference sequence). The V end was cut by 3 bases, the J end by 4 bases, with 13 bases between. CDR3 length equals 14 residues. The CDR3 DNA reads as TGCAGTGCTAGGGTCCGACAGCCGTACAATGAGCAGTTCTTC. Amino acids: CSARVRQPYNEQFF.

This clonotype was found many times. J is TRBJ1-2 and V is TRBV10-3, with D maybe TRBD1 (5 bases). The V end lost 6 bases, the J end lost 2 bases, and 10 bases lay between the germline ends. CDR1 and CDR2 from the germline V gene are ENHRY and SYGVKD. There are 13 residues in the CDR3. In nucleotides, the CDR3 is TGTGCCATCAGGGACAAGGACAACTATGGCTACACCTTC. It is translated as CAIRDKDNYGYTF.

This clonotype was recorded a few times. V and J are TRBV6-1 and TRBJ1-5; maybe TRBD1 (5 bases). V lost 4 bases to trimming and J lost 7 bases, with 17 bases between them. From germline, CDR1 is MNHNS and CDR2 SASEGT. This CDR3 contains 15 residues. The chain's CDR3 is CASSVMRGPGQPQHF. CDR3 bases: TGTGCCAGCAGTGTGATGAGGGGTCCTGGGCAGCCCCAGCATTTT.

In its sample, this clonotype was seen a few times. V is TRBV4-2 and J is TRBJ1-6; possible D gene TRBD1, 5 bases. Germline loops: CDR1 LGHNA, CDR2 YNFKEQ. V was shortened by 7 bases and J by 10 bases, with 23 bases between the two germline ends. The CDR3 contains 16 residues. CDR3 in DNA: TGTGCCAGCACCAAGACAGTGACTATCGAAACATCACCCCTCCACTTT. Translation: CASTKTVTIETSPLHF.

At least ten counts were recorded for this clonotype. The chain employs TRBV7-2 and TRBJ1-5, with D uncertain. Looked up from germline, CDR1 is SGHTA and CDR2 is FQGNSA. V was trimmed by 4 bases and J by 2 bases, leaving 9 bases between them. CDR3 length equals 14 residues. The CDR3 DNA reads TGTGCCAGCAGCTCCGGACGCCGCAATCAGCCCCAGCATTTT. Its translation is CASSSGRRNQPQHF.

In its sample, this clonotype was seen a few times. The chain joins TRBV5-1 to TRBJ1-2; no clear D. Germline V CDR1 and CDR2: SGHRS, YFSETQ. The CDR3 loop spans 16 amino acids. Trimming left V 1 base short and J 0 bases short, with 13 bases between. The CDR3 region has the DNA TGCGCCAGCAGCTTGAGTCCTCTGGGCTCTAACTATGGCTACACCTTC. It encodes CASSLSPLGSNYGYTF.

This chain connects TRBV5-5 to TRBJ1-2; no clear D. The germline gives CDR1 SGHKS, CDR2 YYEKEE (reference sequence). Trimming shortened V by 0 bases and J by 0 bases, and 9 bases separated the two germline ends. The CDR3 loop spans 15 amino acids. The CDR3 region is CASSLVTDANYGYTF. CDR3 coding DNA: TGTGCCAGCAGCTTGGTGACCGACGCTAACTATGGCTACACCTTC.

This clonotype appeared a few times. The rearrangement links TRBV2 to TRBJ1-3; D is ambiguous. Trimming took 4 bases from V and 0 from J, leaving 16 bases between them. The CDR3 contains 17 residues. Germline CDR1 reads SNHLY; CDR2 reads FYNNEI. As DNA, the CDR3 is TGTGCCAGCAGTGTTGGGCCCCAAGAGCCCTCTGGAAACACCATATATTTT. Residues: CASSVGPQEPSGNTIYF. Full variable domain (outside the CDR3, taken from reference TRBV2 and TRBJ1-3): EPEVTQTPSHQVTQMGQEVILRCVPISNHLYFYWYRQILGQKVEFLVSFYNNEISEKSEIFDDQFSVERPDGSNFTLKIRSTKLEDSAMYFCASSVGPQEPSGNTIYFGEGSWLTVV.

The genes are TRBV2 and TRBJ2-7, with D uncertain. There are 11 residues in the CDR3. V was shortened by 7 bases and J by 6 bases, with 10 bases between the two germline ends. Looked up from germline, CDR1 is SNHLY and CDR2 is FYNNEI. CDR3 region: CASNGFGEQYF. The CDR3 bases are TGTGCCAGCAATGGGTTTGGCGAGCAGTACTTC.

CDR3 sequence: CASSPLPTGADNEQFF. For the CDR3, the DNA is TGCGCCAGCAGCCCACTACCAACAGGGGCGGACAATGAGCAGTTCTTC. This chain links TRBV5-1 with TRBJ2-1; 7 bases line up with TRBD1. The CDR3 totals 16 residues. Germline V CDR1 and CDR2: SGHRS, YFSETQ. The V and J ends lost 4 bases and 5 bases, in that order; junction bases with no gene match: 12.

This clonotype came up many times. The CDR3: CSVVQAGNTIYF. The DNA for the CDR3 is TGCAGCGTTGTTCAGGCTGGAAACACCATATATTTT. The genes are TRBV29-1 and TRBJ1-3; D uncertain. Deletions cut 4 bases from V and 2 bases from J, with 6 bases between. This CDR3 has 12 residues. CDR1 is SQVTM and CDR2 is ANQGSEA in the germline V gene.

As regards this clonotype: Relative to the germline gene, one junction end is altered; a read error may explain this. The chain uses TRBV5-5 and TRBJ1-5; TRBD1 agrees at 8 bases. This CDR3 has 15 residues. Germline-derived CDR1 and CDR2 are SGHKS and YYEKEE (reference sequence). Here the CDR3 reads CASSAGQVGDQPQHF. CDR3 nucleotides: TGTGCCAGCAGCGCGGGACAGGTAGGGGATCAACCCCAGCATTTT.

This clonotype was counted at least ten times. The chain employs TRBV6-5 and TRBJ1-1; 9 bases are shared with TRBD1. This CDR3 has 14 amino acids. V gave up 2 bases and J gave up 3 bases; unmatched junction bases: 1. CDR1 is MNHEY and CDR2 is SVGAGI in the germline V gene. The CDR3 is CASSYGTGYTEAFF. Written as DNA, the CDR3 is TGTGCCAGCAGTTACGGGACAGGGTACACTGAAGCTTTCTTT.

This clonotype occurred a few times. J is TRBJ2-7 and V is TRBV7-9; D gene ambiguous. Looked up from germline, CDR1 is SEHNR and CDR2 is FQNEAQ (reference sequence). The CDR3 extends over 13 amino acids. Trimming took 5 bases from V and 7 from J, leaving 15 bases between them. The CDR3 protein is CASSQALTEEQYF. DNA for the CDR3: TGTGCCAGCAGCCAAGCGCTGACCGAAGAGCAGTACTTC.

This clonotype has more than one count but fewer than ten. J is TRBJ1-2 and V is TRBV10-3; 8 positions match TRBD1. J gave up 2 bases and V 0 bases, and 2 bases lay outside the gene matches. The CDR3 runs 15 residues. Looked up from germline, CDR1 is ENHRY and CDR2 is SYGVKD. DNA of the CDR3: TGTGCCATCAGTGAGTCCCGACAGGGGAACTATGGCTACACCTTC. Its protein product is CAISESRQGNYGYTF.

The chain carries TRBV5-1 and TRBJ1-2; TRBD1 might be the D (5 bases). This CDR3 contains 14 residues. Germline-derived CDR1 and CDR2 are SGHRS and YFSETQ. With 7 bases removed from V and 8 bases from J, the gap between germline ends came to 21 bases. The DNA of the CDR3 is TGCGCCAGCCGTACTCTTCGGGGGGATGGAGGCTACACCTTC. It yields the protein CASRTLRGDGGYTF.

In its sample, this clonotype was seen a few times. The rearrangement links TRBV4-3 to TRBJ1-5, with TRBD1 matching 7 bases. This CDR3 region has 16 residues. Germline V gene lookup returns CDR1 LGHNA and CDR2 YSLEER. V was clipped by 0 bases and J by 3 bases; unmatched bases: 5. The CDR3 here is CASSQDYGTVNQPQHF. CDR3 bases: TGCGCCAGCAGCCAAGATTACGGGACAGTCAATCAGCCCCAGCATTTT.

The J gene is TRBJ1-4, the V gene TRBV20-1; D is unresolved. Germline CDR1 reads DFQATT; CDR2 reads SNEGSKA (reference sequence). The CDR3 runs 14 residues. V lost 2 bases and J 7 bases, leaving 14 bases between the germline ends. CDR3 in DNA: TGCAGTGCTAGAAGTGGAACCGCCGGTGAAAAACTGTTTTTT. It yields the protein CSARSGTAGEKLFF.

This clonotype appeared many times. The V and J genes are TRBV2 and TRBJ1-6, with D tentatively TRBD1 (5 bases). The germline V gene encodes CDR1 SNHLY and CDR2 FYNNEI. The CDR3 covers 14 residues. V was pared by 11 bases and J by 10 bases, with 21 bases between. CDR3 sequence reads: CAGSRVVDFSPLHF. CDR3 bases: TGTGCCGGGTCCAGGGTCGTGGATTTCTCACCCCTCCACTTT.

This clonotype appeared many times. The chain recombines TRBV5-6 with TRBJ1-1; D unresolved. The ends were cut back, 4 bases at V and 1 base at J, with 8 bases in the middle. The CDR3 runs 13 residues. Looked up from germline, CDR1 is SGHDT and CDR2 is YYEEEE. CDR3 nucleotides: TGTGCCAGCAGCGGTCAGAGGAACACTGAAGCTTTCTTT. Amino acids: CASSGQRNTEAFF.